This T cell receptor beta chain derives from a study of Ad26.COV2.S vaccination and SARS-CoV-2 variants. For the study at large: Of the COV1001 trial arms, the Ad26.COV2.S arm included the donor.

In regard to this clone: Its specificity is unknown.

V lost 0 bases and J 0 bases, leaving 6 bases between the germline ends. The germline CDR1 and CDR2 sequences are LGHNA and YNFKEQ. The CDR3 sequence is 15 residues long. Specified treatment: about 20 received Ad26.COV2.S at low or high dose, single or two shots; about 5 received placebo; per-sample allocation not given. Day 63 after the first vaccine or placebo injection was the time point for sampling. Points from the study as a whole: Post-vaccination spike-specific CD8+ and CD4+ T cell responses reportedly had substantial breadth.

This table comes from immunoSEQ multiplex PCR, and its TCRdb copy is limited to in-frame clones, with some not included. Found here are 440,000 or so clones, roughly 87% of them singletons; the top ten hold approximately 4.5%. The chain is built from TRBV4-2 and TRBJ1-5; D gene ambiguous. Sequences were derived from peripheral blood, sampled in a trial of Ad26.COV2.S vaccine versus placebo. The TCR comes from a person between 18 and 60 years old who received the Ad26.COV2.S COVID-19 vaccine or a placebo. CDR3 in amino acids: CASSQDGLSNQPQHF. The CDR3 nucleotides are TGTGCCAGCAGCCAAGATGGCCTTAGCAATCAGCCCCAGCATTTT.